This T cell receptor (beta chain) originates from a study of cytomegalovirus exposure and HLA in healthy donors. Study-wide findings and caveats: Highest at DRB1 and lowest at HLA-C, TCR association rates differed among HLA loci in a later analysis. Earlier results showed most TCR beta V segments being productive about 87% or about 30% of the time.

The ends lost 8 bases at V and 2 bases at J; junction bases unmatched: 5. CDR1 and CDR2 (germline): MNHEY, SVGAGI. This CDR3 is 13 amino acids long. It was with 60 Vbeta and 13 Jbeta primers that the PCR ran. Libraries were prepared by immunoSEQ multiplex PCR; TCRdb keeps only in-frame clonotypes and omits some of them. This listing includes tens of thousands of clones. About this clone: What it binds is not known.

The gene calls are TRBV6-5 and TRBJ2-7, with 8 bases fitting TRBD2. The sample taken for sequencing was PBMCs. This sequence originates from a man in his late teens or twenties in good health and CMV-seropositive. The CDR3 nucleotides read TGTGCCAGCGGGACTAGGGACACCTACGAGCAGTACTTC. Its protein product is CASGTRDTYEQYF.